The rows below give T cell receptor beta chains drawn from one sample of a study of vaccination effects on CD4 cells after COVID-19. The protocol was immunoSEQ multiplex PCR, while the TCRdb copy is restricted to in-frame clones and leaves out a portion. The repertoire holds tens of thousands of clones, roughly 60% seen once, with approximately 9% in the top ten. Antigen specificity for these receptors is unknown. Sequenced here: CD4+ T cells from PBMCs cultured with SARS-CoV-2 spike peptides, sampled after COVID-19 vaccination. These receptors were obtained from a human donor who received a COVID-19 vaccine. Both conserved end residues are part of each CDR3. A D gene is named only where the DNA matches it firmly. For some rows the clone size is stated as once, few or many, or as a class when expanded; others skip it.

>TRBJ1-2|NA|TRBV19|NA
TGTGCCAGTAGTTTTCCCGACAGTGTCTATGGCTACACCTTC
CASSFPDSVYGYTF
>TRBJ1-2|TRBD1|TRBV5-1|NA
TGCGCCAGCAGCAAACAGGGGGCGCTTGGCTACACCTTC
CASSKQGALGYTF
>TRBJ2-5|TRBD1|TRBV4-2|medium-sized
TGTGCCAGCAGCTCCACAGGGGGGACCCAGTACTTC
CASSSTGGTQYF
>TRBJ2-5|NA|TRBV5-4|few
TGTGCCAGCAGCTTGGCGGGGTGGGAGACCCAGTACTTC
CASSLAGWETQYF
>TRBJ2-2|NA|TRBV12-5|NA
TGTGCTAGTGGTTTGTTATACACCGGGGAGCTGTTTTTT
CASGLLYTGELFF
>TRBJ1-1|NA|TRBV12-5|NA
TGTGCTAGTGGTTGGGGACTCGGGAACACTGAAGCTTTCTTT
CASGWGLGNTEAFF
>TRBJ2-3|TRBD1|TRBV6-1|NA
TGTGCCAGCAGTGAAGGGCCGATCAGGGGGATCAGCACAGATACGCAGTATTTT
CASSEGPIRGISTDTQYF
>TRBJ2-7|NA|TRBV6-2/TRBV6-3|once
TGTGCCAGCAGTTACTCGAGTCAGGGATACGAGCAGTACTTC
CASSYSSQGYEQYF
>TRBJ2-2|NA|TRBV3-1/TRBV3-2|NA
TGTGCCAGCAGGGGCCAGGGGAGCACCGGGGAGCTGTTTTTT
CASRGQGSTGELFF
>TRBJ2-7|TRBD1|TRBV5-1|NA
TGCGCCAGCAGCCAGACCGGGACAGGGGGCCTCGAGCAGTACTTC
CASSQTGTGGLEQYF
>TRBJ2-3|TRBD1|TRBV5-1|NA
TGCGCCAGCAGACCGGACAGGGGGGGGAGGGCAGATACGCAGTATTTT
CASRPDRGGRADTQYF
>TRBJ1-2|TRBD1|TRBV6-5|NA
TGTGCCAGCAGTTACGCGGACAGGATGGGTGGCTACACCTTC
CASSYADRMGGYTF
>TRBJ2-5|TRBD2|TRBV3-1/TRBV3-2|NA
TGTGCCAGCAGCCAAGCGGGGGGACAAGAGACCCAGTACTTC
CASSQAGGQETQYF
>TRBJ2-2|TRBD2|TRBV7-9|NA
TGTGCCAGCAGCTTATTTTCGGGGGGCACCGGGGAGCTGTTTTTT
CASSLFSGGTGELFF
>TRBJ2-7|NA|TRBV4-1|NA
TGCGCCAGCAGCCAAGGACGGTGGAGCTCCTACGAGCAGTACTTC
CASSQGRWSSYEQYF
>TRBJ2-3|NA|TRBV6-5|once
TGTGCCAGCAGTGACTCCCTGGACAAAACAGATACGCAGTATTTT
CASSDSLDKTDTQYF
>TRBJ2-3|NA|TRBV3-1/TRBV3-2|NA
TGTGCCAGCAGCCAAGATAGTGTGGGGGCCACAGATACGCAGTATTTT
CASSQDSVGATDTQYF
>TRBJ1-2|TRBD1|TRBV5-1|few
TGCGCCAGCAGCTTGGAGGGACAGAGGTATGGCTACACCTTC
CASSLEGQRYGYTF
>TRBJ1-2|NA|TRBV7-9|NA
TGTGCCAGCAGCTTAGCAGGGGCCGCTGGCTACACCTTC
CASSLAGAAGYTF
>TRBJ2-2|NA|TRBV12-3/TRBV12-4|few
TGTGCCAGCACAGGGGACACCGGGGAGCTGTTTTTT
CASTGDTGELFF
>TRBJ2-1|NA|TRBV6-5|NA
TGTGCCAGCAGTTACGGGGGCTCCTACAATGAGCAGTTCTTC
CASSYGGSYNEQFF
>TRBJ1-6|NA|TRBV7-9|NA
TGTGCCAGCAGCGCGCAGGGCGGCTCCTATAATTCACCCCTCCACTTT
CASSAQGGSYNSPLHF
>TRBJ1-4|TRBD1|TRBV6-5|NA
TGTGCCAGCAGTTACCGGGACAGCAGGAATGAAAAACTGTTTTTT
CASSYRDSRNEKLFF
>TRBJ1-1|NA|TRBV29-1|NA
TGCAGCGGCGAACAGGGAATGAACACTGAAGCTTTCTTT
CSGEQGMNTEAFF
>TRBJ2-1|NA|TRBV10-2|NA
TGCGCCAGCAGTGGTAGCTTATTGCTCTACAATGAGCAGTTCTTC
CASSGSLLLYNEQFF
>TRBJ1-6|NA|TRBV7-8|NA
TGTGCCAGCAGCTTGCCAGACAGCTCCTATAATTCACCCCTCCACTTT
CASSLPDSSYNSPLHF
>TRBJ2-7|TRBD2|TRBV11-2|NA
TGTGCCAGCAGCTTAGTTGGGCTAGCGGGAGATATTCGCTACGAGCAGTACTTC
CASSLVGLAGDIRYEQYF
>TRBJ1-5|TRBD1|TRBV6-1|few
TGTGCCAGCAGTGAAATGTTGGAGGGGGCTCAGCCCCAGCATTTT
CASSEMLEGAQPQHF
>TRBJ1-2|NA|TRBV2|NA
TGTGCCAGCAGTGTTTTGGCGTATGGCTACACCTTC
CASSVLAYGYTF
>TRBJ1-6|NA|TRBV5-1|few
TGCGCCAGCAGCTGGGGGGTGTCCAGCTCCTATAATTCACCCCTCCACTTT
CASSWGVSSSYNSPLHF
>TRBJ2-2|NA|TRBV18|NA
TGTGCCAGCTCACCCTTAGAGACCGGGGAGCTGTTTTTT
CASSPLETGELFF
>TRBJ1-4|NA|TRBV7-9|NA
TGTGCCAGCAGCTTCCCCCGGTGGGGAGTGCGGACTAATGAAAAACTGTTTTTT
CASSFPRWGVRTNEKLFF
>TRBJ1-2|NA|TRBV6-5|NA
TGTGCCAGCAGTTACTCGAGTGCAGTTCCTAACTATGGCTACACCTTC
CASSYSSAVPNYGYTF
>TRBJ2-7|NA|TRBV2|NA
TGTGCCAGCAGTCAAGTTACAGGAGGCCAGAACTACGAGCAGTACTTC
CASSQVTGGQNYEQYF
>TRBJ1-2|NA|TRBV10-2|NA
TGCGCCAGCAGTGGTGGGGTTAACTATGGCTACACCTTC
CASSGGVNYGYTF
>TRBJ1-2|NA|TRBV18|once
TGTGCCAGCTCACCAGGGTCTGACTATGGCTACACCTTC
CASSPGSDYGYTF
>TRBJ2-2|TRBD2|TRBV5-4|few
TGTGCCAGCAGCTTGGGGACTAGTTTCACCGGGGAGCTGTTTTTT
CASSLGTSFTGELFF
>TRBJ2-1|NA|TRBV19|few
TGTGCCAGTAGTATTAAGACTCCCTCTTATGAGCAGTTCTTC
CASSIKTPSYEQFF
>TRBJ2-7|TRBD2|TRBV4-1|NA
TGCGCCAGCAGCCGGGGGGGTCTAGCGGCGCCTTGGGAGCAGTACTTC
CASSRGGLAAPWEQYF
>TRBJ2-2|TRBD1|TRBV19|NA
TGTGCCAGTAGTACAGGGACAGGGGGCACCGGGGAGCTGTTTTTT
CASSTGTGGTGELFF
>TRBJ2-3|TRBD2|TRBV5-1|NA
TGCGCCAGCAGCTGGACCGTAGCGGGGGGGGGAACAGATACGCAGTATTTT
CASSWTVAGGGTDTQYF
>TRBJ2-1|NA|TRBV20-1|once
TGCAGTGCTAGGGACTACCCCGAGCAGTTCTTC
CSARDYPEQFF
>TRBJ2-7|NA|TRBV19|NA
TGTGCCACCGCCAGGGGCTCGGACAACTACGAGCAGTACTTC
CATARGSDNYEQYF
>TRBJ1-2|TRBD1|TRBV28|once
TGTGCCAGTCAAAAGAGCGGGACAGCGTATGGCTACACCTTC
CASQKSGTAYGYTF
>TRBJ1-1|NA|TRBV7-9|NA
TGTGCCAGCAGCTTAGTTTCAGCAGGGAAAGCTTTCTTT
CASSLVSAGKAFF
>TRBJ2-1|NA|TRBV6-5|NA
TGTGCCTGCAGGTTGGGGAGTTACCCCTACAATGAGCAGTTCTTC
CACRLGSYPYNEQFF
>TRBJ1-5|TRBD1|TRBV5-5|few
TGTGCCAGCAGCTGGGGACAGGGAAATCAGCCCCAGCATTTT
CASSWGQGNQPQHF
>TRBJ1-6|NA|TRBV15|NA
TGTGCCACCAGCTCTAAACACGGGAGGTTCATTTTGGATAATTCACCCCTCCACTTT
CATSSKHGRFILDNSPLHF
>TRBJ2-7|NA|TRBV14|NA
TGTGCCAGCAGCCGAGGCGCAGGGGTATCTTCCTACGAGCAGTACTTC
CASSRGAGVSSYEQYF